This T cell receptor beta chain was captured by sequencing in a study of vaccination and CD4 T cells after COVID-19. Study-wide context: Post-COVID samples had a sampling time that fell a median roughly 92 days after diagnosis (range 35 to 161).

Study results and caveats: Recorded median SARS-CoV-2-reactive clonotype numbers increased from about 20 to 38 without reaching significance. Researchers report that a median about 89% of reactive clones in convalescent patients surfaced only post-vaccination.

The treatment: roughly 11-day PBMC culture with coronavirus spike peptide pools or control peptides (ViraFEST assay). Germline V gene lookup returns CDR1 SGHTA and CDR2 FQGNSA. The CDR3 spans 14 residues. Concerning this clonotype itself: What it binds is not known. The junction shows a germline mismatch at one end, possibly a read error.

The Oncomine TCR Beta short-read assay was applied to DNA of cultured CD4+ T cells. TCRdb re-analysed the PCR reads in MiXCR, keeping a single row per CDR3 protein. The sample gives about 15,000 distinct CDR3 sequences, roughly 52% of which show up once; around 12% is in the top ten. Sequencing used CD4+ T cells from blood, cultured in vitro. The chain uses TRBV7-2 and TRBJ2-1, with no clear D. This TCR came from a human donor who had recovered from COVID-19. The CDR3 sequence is CASSQENGVNEQFF. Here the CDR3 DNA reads TGCGCCAGCAGCCAAGAGAATGGGGTGAATGAGCAGTTCTTC.